Sequencing of this TCR beta chain was carried out in a study of human T cells and chemical hapten exposure. Time point meaning: patch test 3, about 24 weeks after DPC sensitization. The treatment is: therapeutic diphenylcyclopropenone sensitization with weekly scalp DPC. MiXCR, run by TCRdb on the RACE reads, gives a single entry per CDR3 protein. Found here are roughly 100,000 distinct CDR3 sequences, 30% to 35% of them singletons; the top ten hold about 2.7%. The junction had 23 bases not matched to a gene; V was cut back by 5 bases and J by 5 bases. Per the germline V gene, CDR1 is SEHNR and CDR2 is FQNEAQ (reference sequence). This CDR3 has 20 residues.

Sequencing was performed on whole blood, taken in connection with sensitization to the hapten diphenylcyclopropenone (DPC). The receptor was derived from a middle-aged man with alopecia areata. Some clones in this sample may be carry-over from other donors' samples. V gene TRBV7-9 combines with J gene TRBJ2-1, with TRBD2 matching over 8 bases. This chain's CDR3 is CASSDPLGLAGSPFDNEQFF. The CDR3 nucleotides read TGTGCCAGCAGCGATCCTCTGGGGCTAGCGGGTAGCCCTTTTGACAATGAGCAGTTCTTC.